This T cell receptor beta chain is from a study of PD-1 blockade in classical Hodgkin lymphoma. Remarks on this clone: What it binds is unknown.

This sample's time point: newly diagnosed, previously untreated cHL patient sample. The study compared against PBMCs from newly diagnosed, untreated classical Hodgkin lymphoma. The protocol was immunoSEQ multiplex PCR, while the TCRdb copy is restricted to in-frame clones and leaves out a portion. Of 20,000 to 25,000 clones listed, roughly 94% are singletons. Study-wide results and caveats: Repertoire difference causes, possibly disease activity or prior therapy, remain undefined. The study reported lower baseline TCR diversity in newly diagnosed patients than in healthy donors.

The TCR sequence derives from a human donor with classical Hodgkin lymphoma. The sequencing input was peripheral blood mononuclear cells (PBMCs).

CDR3: CASSPILRPETQYF. CDR3 nucleotides: TGTGCCAGCAGCCCGATTCTAAGGCCAGAGACCCAGTACTTC. The gene calls are TRBV2 and TRBJ2-5; D gene ambiguous. The V gene's germline CDR1 is SNHLY and CDR2 FYNNEI. Trimming left V 6 bases short and J 4 bases short, with 15 bases between. CDR3 length: 14 amino acids. The entire variable domain, with the rest obtained from reference TRBV2 and TRBJ2-5, is as follows: EPEVTQTPSHQVTQMGQEVILRCVPISNHLYFYWYRQILGQKVEFLVSFYNNEISEKSEIFDDQFSVERPDGSNFTLKIRSTKLEDSAMYFCASSPILRPETQYFGPGTRLLVL.